The 24 T cell receptor beta chains below were found in one sample sequenced in a study of T cell responses to AZD1222 COVID-19 vaccine (dated by TCRdb to the early 2020s). Sample time point, as interpreted from the label and publication: baseline before first vaccination. Libraries were built with the immunoSEQ multiplex PCR assay. TCRdb re-hosts the immuneACCESS table, in-frame sequences only. Its copies lack some clones; in the studies checked, an unresolved V gene accounts for under half of them, and the cause for the rest is not known. This sample comprises more than 70,000 clones, about 87% of them detected only once. The ten largest clones represent roughly 15% of the sample. Sequencing was performed on peripheral blood, taken on day 0 of AZD1222 vaccination. The receptors derive from an adult in good health.

This clone is a singleton in its sample. This rearrangement joins TRBV6-1 to TRBJ1-1, with D possibly being TRBD1 (5 bases). The CDR3 extends over 13 amino acids. The germline CDR1 and CDR2 sequences are MNHNS and SASEGT. With 1 base removed from V and 10 bases from J, the gap between germline ends came to 13 bases. This CDR3 is CASSEVRGGRAFF. CDR3 sequence (DNA): TGTGCCAGCAGTGAAGTAAGGGGAGGTCGAGCTTTCTTT.

This clone showed up many times. The chain joins TRBV3-1 (or the pseudogene TRBV3-2) to TRBJ2-7; maybe TRBD1 (6 bases). Germline V lookup: CDR1 LGHDT, CDR2 YNNKEL (reference sequence). The CDR3 runs 15 residues. V lost 4 bases and J lost 1, with 14 bases in between. This chain's CDR3 is CASSPPLTGSYEQYF. CDR3 DNA sequence: TGTGCCAGCAGCCCCCCACTGACAGGATCCTACGAGCAGTACTTC.

The chain recombines TRBV19 with TRBJ2-3; the match to TRBD2 covers 16 bases. Germline V CDR1 and CDR2: LNHDA, SQIVND (reference sequence). V dropped 3 bases and J dropped 4; count of bases not matched to a gene: 7. The CDR3 consists of 18 residues. The CDR3 reads CASSIWGLAGGPADTQYF. In nucleotides, the CDR3 is TGTGCCAGTAGTATCTGGGGACTAGCGGGAGGGCCGGCAGATACGCAGTATTTT.

The CDR3 protein is CASSEAGWGDGGTGELFF. CDR3 in DNA: TGTGCCAGCAGTGAAGCGGGATGGGGGGACGGTGGCACCGGGGAGCTGTTTTTT. This rearrangement joins TRBV6-1 to TRBJ2-2, with D perhaps matching TRBD2 (6 bases). The V gene lost 0 bases and the J gene lost 4 bases, with 18 bases spanning the gap. Germline CDR1 and CDR2: MNHNS and SASEGT. This CDR3 has 18 residues.

This chain connects TRBV5-1 to TRBJ2-7; 9 bases are a match to TRBD1. This CDR3 contains 15 residues. Germline V CDR1 and CDR2: SGHRS, YFSETQ. With 5 bases clipped from V and 0 bases from J, the junction kept 6 bases outside the gene matches. This CDR3 reads CASSTPGQGSYEQYF. CDR3 bases: TGCGCCAGCAGTACCCCGGGACAGGGCTCCTACGAGCAGTACTTC.

The rearrangement links TRBV23-1 to TRBJ2-1, with TRBD2 matching 11 bases. TRBV23-1 is known as an ORF, though its function is uncertain. The CDR3 has 16 amino acids. V gave up 4 bases and J gave up 5 bases; unmatched junction bases: 7. CDR3: CASSPSGTSGHNEQFF. CDR3 nucleotide sequence: TGCGCCAGCAGTCCATCCGGGACTAGCGGCCACAATGAGCAGTTCTTC.

The rearrangement joins TRBV15 to TRBJ2-1; 8 positions match TRBD1. J gave up 7 bases and V 1 base, and 6 bases lay outside the gene matches. The CDR3 length is 15 residues. Germline V CDR1 and CDR2: LNHNV, YYDKDF (reference sequence). This chain's CDR3 is CATSRGQGAENEQFF. The DNA for the CDR3 is TGTGCCACCAGCAGAGGTCAGGGGGCTGAAAATGAGCAGTTCTTC.

CDR3 loop: CASSLGLFSYEQYF. The CDR3, as DNA: TGCGCCAGCAGCTTAGGACTGTTCTCCTACGAGCAGTACTTC. The chain carries TRBV5-1 and TRBJ2-7; tentatively, D is TRBD2 (5 bases). CDR1 is SGHRS and CDR2 is YFSETQ in the germline V gene. This CDR3 contains 14 residues. V gave up 2 bases and J gave up 0 bases, with 9 bases separating them.

In its sample, this clone was seen once. The chain uses TRBV28 and TRBJ2-7; 11 nucleotides align to TRBD2. The length of the CDR3 is 17 residues. CDR1 and CDR2 (germline): MDHEN, SYDVKM. V lost 4 bases and J lost 2; bases outside the gene matches: 10. The CDR3, as DNA: TGTGCCAGCAGTTCCGCATCGACTAGCGGGGTAACCTACGAGCAGTACTTC. Translating it yields CASSSASTSGVTYEQYF.

The chain has TRBV2 and TRBJ1-2; 7 positions match TRBD1. Germline-derived CDR1 and CDR2 are SNHLY and FYNNEI. The CDR3 consists of 15 residues. The J segment lost 7 bases and the V segment lost 5 bases, leaving 13 bases of the junction unmatched. This chain's CDR3 is CASSRGQSNTGGYTF. CDR3 nucleotides: TGTGCCAGCAGTCGGGGACAGTCCAATACGGGTGGCTACACCTTC.

The chain couples TRBV28 to TRBJ2-1; 12 bases fit TRBD2. The CDR3 covers 13 residues. V was pared by 6 bases and J by 12 bases, with 6 bases of the junction left unmatched. Germline V gene data show CDR1 as MDHEN and CDR2 as SYDVKM. The CDR3 DNA reads as TGTGCCAGCAGAGTACTAGCGGGAGGCCGGCAGTTCTTC. It is translated as CASRVLAGGRQFF.

The chain employs TRBV10-1 and TRBJ2-7, with 7 bases aligning to TRBD1. V lost 8 bases and J lost 7; bases outside the gene matches: 11. The germline V gene encodes CDR1 WNHNN and CDR2 SYGVQD (reference sequence). This CDR3 is 13 amino acids long. CDR3 sequence: CASQRGLAGEQYF. Written as DNA, the CDR3 is TGCGCCAGCCAAAGGGGGCTCGCGGGTGAGCAGTACTTC.

The V gene is TRBV10-2, the J gene TRBJ1-2, with unresolved D. Trimming removed 2 bases at V and 3 bases at J, with 7 bases between. The CDR3 is 13 amino acids. Per germline, CDR1 WSHSY and CDR2 SAAADI. This CDR3 reads CASSEKEYYGYTF. The CDR3 bases are TGCGCCAGCAGTGAGAAGGAATACTATGGCTACACCTTC.

The CDR3 spells CASKGDYWEKLFF. CDR3 coding DNA: TGTGCCAGCAAAGGGGACTACTGGGAAAAACTGTTTTTT. This chain uses TRBV21-1 with TRBJ1-4. TRBV21-1 is annotated as a pseudogene. The CDR3 totals 13 residues.

The genes are TRBV24-1 and TRBJ1-2; possibly TRBD1 for D (6 bases). Deletions cut 4 bases from V and 5 bases from J, with 7 bases between. There are 12 residues in the CDR3. Germline V CDR1 and CDR2: KGHDR, SFDVKD. DNA of the CDR3: TGTGCCACCAGTGACAGGGGATATGGCTACACCTTC. Amino acid sequence: CATSDRGYGYTF.

The CDR3 reads CASSFNDRAEAFF. The CDR3 bases are TGTGCCAGCAGCTTTAACGACAGGGCTGAAGCTTTCTTT. The rearrangement joins TRBV7-9 to TRBJ1-1, with 7 bases fitting TRBD1. Germline CDR1 reads SEHNR; CDR2 reads FQNEAQ (reference sequence). The CDR3 totals 13 residues. Unmatched junction bases numbered 4, after V lost 3 bases and J lost 6 bases.

The chain is built from TRBV12-5 and TRBJ2-3; 7 bases are a match to TRBD1. There are 11 residues in the CDR3. V lost 5 bases to trimming and J lost 10 bases; unmatched junction nucleotides: 3. Germline-derived CDR1 and CDR2 are LGHNT and FRNRAP. The CDR3 DNA sequence: TGTGCTAGTGGTACAGGGGTGGCGCAGTATTTT. Amino acid sequence: CASGTGVAQYF.

The chain links TRBV19 to TRBJ1-1; D unresolved. Per the germline V gene, CDR1 is LNHDA and CDR2 is SQIVND (reference sequence). The CDR3 extends over 12 amino acids. Deletions cut 6 bases from V and 3 bases from J, with 8 bases between. DNA for the CDR3: TGTGCCAGTAGAGGGTCGTACACTGAAGCTTTCTTT. It is translated as CASRGSYTEAFF.

The chain uses TRBV3-1 (or the pseudogene TRBV3-2) and TRBJ2-2; TRBD2 agrees at 16 bases. Germline trimming cut 1 base from V and 7 bases from J; bases unmatched to any gene: 3. This CDR3 region has 17 residues. The V gene's germline CDR1 is LGHDT and CDR2 YNNKEL (reference sequence). The CDR3 bases are TGTGCCAGCAGCCAAGGAGGGACTAGCGGGAGGGTCGGGGAGCTGTTTTTT. This encodes CASSQGGTSGRVGELFF.

The rearrangement links TRBV6-5 to TRBJ1-1, with TRBD1 matching over 7 bases. Germline V gene sequence: CDR1 MNHEY, CDR2 SVGAGI. Trimming took 5 bases from V and 3 from J; bases not matched to a gene: 6. The CDR3 contains 14 residues. CDR3 DNA: TGTGCCAGCAGTCTCGGGACAGCTTACACTGAAGCTTTCTTT. As protein: CASSLGTAYTEAFF.

The chain uses TRBV25-1 and TRBJ1-1, with 8 positions matching TRBD1. Germline loops: CDR1 MGHDK, CDR2 SYGVNS. V lost 3 bases, J lost 3 bases, and 6 bases stayed unmatched. The CDR3 contains 15 residues. The CDR3, as DNA: TGTGCCAGCAGTGACGGACAGGGTGGGTACACTGAAGCTTTCTTT. It translates to CASSDGQGGYTEAFF.

The V call is TRBV4-1, the J call TRBJ2-1, with D perhaps being TRBD1 or TRBD2 (5 bases each). The germline V and J ends were trimmed by 4 bases and 15 bases, with 16 bases remaining between them. The CDR3 loop spans 12 amino acids. Germline CDR1 is MGHRA and CDR2 is YSYEKL. CDR3 protein: CASSPPTGPRFF. Here the CDR3 DNA reads TGCGCCAGCAGCCCACCAACGGGACCAAGGTTCTTC.

The chain couples TRBV2 to TRBJ1-4, with 9 bases fitting TRBD1. CDR3 size: 19 residues. The J segment lost 11 bases and the V segment lost 6 bases, leaving 25 bases of the junction unmatched. Germline loops: CDR1 SNHLY, CDR2 FYNNEI. For the CDR3, the DNA is TGTGCCAGCAGACTCCCTCCTGGACAGGGGACTTCCTACTATCAGAAACTGTTTTTT. Amino acid sequence: CASRLPPGQGTSYYQKLFF.

The J gene is TRBJ2-3, the V gene TRBV9; a weak D match, TRBD2 (6 bases). Trimming shortened V by 0 bases and J by 0 bases, and 11 bases separated the two germline ends. The CDR3 has 16 residues. The germline V gene has CDR1 SGDLS and CDR2 YYNGEE. CDR3 sequence: CASSVEDGRSTDTQYF. In nucleotides, the CDR3 is TGTGCCAGCAGCGTAGAGGACGGGAGAAGCACAGATACGCAGTATTTT. Variable domain in full (rest from reference TRBV9 and TRBJ2-3): DSGVTQTPKHLITATGQRVTLRCSPRSGDLSVYWYQQSLDQGLQFLIQYYNGEERAKGNILERFSAQQFPDLHSELNLSSLELGDSALYFCASSVEDGRSTDTQYFGPGTRLTVL.